These T cell receptor beta chains were read from a single sample in a study of CD8 T cells in ankylosing spondylitis. Each CDR3 protein is one row after TCRdb ran MiXCR on the 5' RACE reads. The table shows 150,000 to 200,000 distinct CDR3 sequences, with approximately 18% occurring only once. The source material was blood, either unsorted or a sorted T cell fraction (not recorded which). The origin of the receptors is a male donor aged 5 to 29 with ankylosing spondylitis or in good health (not recorded which). Each CDR3 is given with its conserved first and last residue. Fields, in order: V gene, CDR3 protein.

V: TRBV10-3; CDR3: CAIAIGERETQYF
V: TRBV5-1; CDR3: CASSQQWGTSVNTEAFF
V: TRBV4-3; CDR3: CASSQGGVSETQYF
V: TRBV18; CDR3: CASSSDSFSYNEQFF
V: TRBV29-1; CDR3: CSVGGSRTQYF
V: TRBV2; CDR3: CASRSRGLAKTDTQYF
V: TRBV12-3/TRBV12-4; CDR3: CASSFYLGDQETQYF
V: TRBV4-2; CDR3: CASSQDGDRTDTQYF
V: TRBV5-6; CDR3: CASSLTGTAETQYF
V: TRBV7-7; CDR3: CASSPGLAGGMAGELFF
V: TRBV20-1; CDR3: CSARDRIGNGYGYTF
V: TRBV6-6; CDR3: CASSYSTGAATNEKLFF
V: TRBV19; CDR3: CASSIFGRSNQPQHF
V: TRBV5-1; CDR3: CASSLKSGRTQFF
V: TRBV7-2; CDR3: CASSRAGAAETQYF
V: TRBV4-2; CDR3: CASSQDEGSNQPQHF
V: TRBV28; CDR3: CASRTWRGRIAKNIQYF
V: TRBV7-8; CDR3: CASSAGITDTQYF
V: TRBV20-1; CDR3: CSSRDSRNYGYTF
V: TRBV6-6; CDR3: CASGDSGRAREQFF
V: TRBV6-5; CDR3: CASSYPRVRDRGPGANVLTF
V: TRBV27; CDR3: CASGTGAGGGYTF
V: TRBV7-3; CDR3: CASSLGGQEAFF
V: TRBV24-1; CDR3: CATSDSEQPHMAFF
V: TRBV21-1; CDR3: CASSNCRPNPDRPEQYF
V: TRBV5-1; CDR3: CASSLSGIEQYF
V: TRBV20-1; CDR3: CSARDGTVSSYEQYF
V: TRBV20-1; CDR3: CSASEGGLSNEQFF
V: TRBV29-1; CDR3: CSGGSSYNEQFF
V: TRBV29-1; CDR3: CSVARGAGVFFNEQFF
V: TRBV6-4; CDR3: CASPDVHHSPKRWGYNEQFF
V: TRBV18; CDR3: CASSPLDSSDTQYF
V: TRBV2; CDR3: CASSTNREETQYF
V: TRBV12-3/TRBV12-4; CDR3: CASSFLPGASSGNTIYF
V: TRBV28; CDR3: CASSDWTSGRNYEQYF
V: TRBV20-1; CDR3: CSAKLAGGFGDTQYF
V: TRBV7-2; CDR3: CASSLSPSYEQYF
V: TRBV6-1; CDR3: CASSEGRGDTQYF
V: TRBV12-3/TRBV12-4; CDR3: CASRPDGWGTSGKGEQFF
V: TRBV20-1; CDR3: CSARDPFASGSSGSLF
V: TRBV14; CDR3: CASSQGWGLTIQETQYF
V: TRBV7-2; CDR3: CASSLIVYEQYF
V: TRBV29-1; CDR3: CSGDGALTEAFF
V: TRBV28; CDR3: CASSWIAGAGELFF
V: TRBV7-2; CDR3: CASSFSGADTQYF